The rows below give T cell receptor beta chains drawn from one sample of a study of Graves' ophthalmopathy and Graves' hyperthyroidism. Via MiXCR, TCRdb re-called the multiplex PCR reads, giving one row per CDR3 protein. The profile covers about 740,000 distinct CDR3 sequences, with approximately 40% appearing a single time and less than 55% taken by the ten largest. Sequencing used peripheral blood. The receptors stem from an adult man with Graves' ophthalmopathy. The CDR3 runs from the conserved cysteine through the conserved F or W. Each record gives: clone size, CDR3 length, D gene, J gene, V gene, CDR3 protein, CDR3 DNA. The D gene is left open where the match is weak. Clone size is stated in some rows and not others, as once, few, many or a class when expanded.

. | 12 | . | TRBJ2-2 | TRBV29-1 | CSGGSDTGELFF | TGCAGCGGGGGGTCGGACACCGGGGAGCTGTTTTTT
. | 12 | . | TRBJ2-3 | TRBV7-2 | CASFEGGDTQYF | TGTGCCAGCTTCGAGGGGGGAGATACGCAGTATTTT
many | 14 | . | TRBJ2-7 | TRBV29-1 | CSVGRGGQGYEQYF | TGCAGCGTTGGAAGGGGCGGGCAGGGCTACGAGCAGTACTTC
many | 13 | . | TRBJ1-3 | TRBV7-2 | CASSSGWGNTIYF | TGTGCCAGCAGCTCCGGCTGGGGAAACACCATATATTTT
. | 20 | . | TRBJ1-4 | TRBV29-1 | CSVEGPRAEQYFGTAEKLFF | .
. | 19 | TRBD1 | TRBJ2-6 | TRBV9 | CASSVAQGAGSNGANVLTF | TGTGCCAGCAGCGTAGCTCAGGGGGCGGGATCGAATGGGGCCAACGTCCTGACTTTC
. | 17 | . | TRBJ2-6 | TRBV7-2 | CASSLGAAGAGANVLTF | TGTGCCAGCAGCTTGGGGGCCGCGGGAGCTGGGGCCAACGTCCTGACTTTC
. | 17 | . | TRBJ2-2 | TRBV7-9 | CASSFPRGGVNTGELFF | TGTGCCAGCAGCTTCCCCCGCGGGGGCGTAAACACCGGGGAGCTGTTTTTT
few | 12 | . | TRBJ2-2 | TRBV6-5 | CASSPRRWELFF | TGTGCCAGCAGTCCCCGACGTTGGGAGCTGTTTTTT
few | 14 | . | TRBJ1-4 | TRBV20-1 | CSAPVGQFNEKLFF | TGCAGTGCCCCCGTCGGACAGTTTAATGAAAAACTGTTTTTT
many | 14 | . | TRBJ2-5 | TRBV10-3 | CAISVRTAQETQYF | TGTGCCATCAGTGTTAGGACAGCCCAAGAGACCCAGTACTTC
many | 16 | TRBD1 | TRBJ2-6 | TRBV5-1 | CASSTPGQAGANVLTF | TGCGCCAGCAGTACCCCTGGACAGGCTGGGGCCAACGTCCTGACTTTC
. | 14 | TRBD2 | TRBJ2-7 | TRBV20-1 | CSASPPSGGAGQYF | TGCAGTGCTAGTCCCCCTAGCGGGGGGGCCGGGCAGTACTTC
. | 14 | TRBD1 | TRBJ2-7 | TRBV2 | CASNFPGQTYEQYF | TGTGCCAGCAATTTTCCGGGACAGACCTACGAGCAGTACTTC
. | 15 | . | TRBJ1-1 | TRBV5-6 | CASSPPQGLGREAFF | TGTGCCAGCAGCCCACCGCAGGGTCTCGGTCGAGAAGCTTTCTTT
. | 15 | . | TRBJ1-4 | TRBV11-2 | CASSPEGIGNEKLFF | TGTGCCAGCAGCCCTGAAGGTATAGGGAATGAAAAACTGTTTTTT
. | 14 | . | TRBJ1-2 | TRBV9 | CASSANRESGGYTF | TGTGCCAGCAGTGCGAACAGGGAATCTGGTGGCTACACCTTC
. | 14 | TRBD2 | TRBJ2-5 | TRBV11-3 | CASSTLAGGQTQYF | TGTGCCAGCAGCACACTAGCGGGGGGACAGACCCAGTACTTC
few | 15 | TRBD1 | TRBJ2-7 | TRBV4-3 | CASSQEGDSSYEQYF | TGTGCCAGCAGCCAAGAAGGGGACAGTTCCTACGAGCAGTACTTC
few | 15 | . | TRBJ2-5 | TRBV5-4 | CASSLDTGIGETQYF | TGTGCCAGCAGCTTAGACACAGGGATAGGGGAGACCCAGTACTTC
few | 14 | . | TRBJ1-5 | TRBV19 | CASSIVGGDQPQHF | TGTGCCAGTAGTATTGTGGGGGGAGATCAGCCCCAGCATTTT
few | 15 | . | TRBJ1-4 | TRBV20-1 | CSARPPPREGEKLFF | TGCAGTGCTAGACCGCCCCCCAGGGAGGGCGAAAAACTGTTTTTT
few | 12 | . | TRBJ1-2 | TRBV10-3 | CASSYSRYGYTF | TGTGCCAGCAGTTACTCCCGATATGGCTACACCTTC
many | 12 | TRBD1 | TRBJ2-7 | TRBV29-1 | CSVSTGPYEQYF | TGCAGCGTTTCGACAGGGCCCTACGAGCAGTACTTC
. | 14 | . | TRBJ2-7 | TRBV6-1 | CASSEVGTDYEQYF | TGTGCCAGCAGTGAAGTCGGCACAGACTACGAGCAGTACTTC
. | 16 | TRBD1 | TRBJ2-7 | TRBV4-1 | CASSQDSGTGLSEQYF | TGCGCCAGCAGCCAAGATTCGGGGACAGGTTTAAGTGAGCAGTACTTC
many | 13 | . | TRBJ1-1 | TRBV11-1 | CASSLASGGEAFF | TGTGCCAGCAGCTTAGCGTCCGGAGGTGAAGCTTTCTTT
. | 13 | . | TRBJ2-7 | TRBV28 | CATGGSLIYEQYF | TGTGCCACCGGCGGGTCATTAATTTACGAGCAGTACTTC
. | 18 | TRBD2 | TRBJ2-5 | TRBV7-2 | CASSLPPTSGGARGTQYF | TGTGCCAGCAGCTTACCGCCGACTAGCGGGGGGGCCAGAGGGACCCAGTACTTC
many | 13 | TRBD1 | TRBJ1-1 | TRBV29-1 | CSARTGSSSEAFF | TGCAGCGCCCGGACAGGGTCGTCGTCTGAAGCTTTCTTT
many | 16 | TRBD2 | TRBJ2-7 | TRBV10-3 | CAISPFGLAGDYEQYF | TGTGCCATCAGTCCCTTTGGACTAGCGGGAGATTACGAGCAGTACTTC
. | 13 | . | TRBJ1-3 | TRBV20-1 | CSARIGGRDTIYF | TGCAGTGCTAGAATTGGGGGCCGGGACACCATATATTTT
few | 13 | TRBD1 | TRBJ1-2 | TRBV5-4 | CASTPGQEYGYTF | TGTGCCAGCACCCCGGGACAGGAGTATGGCTACACCTTC
once | 14 | TRBD1 | TRBJ1-2 | TRBV29-1 | CSVEVGGDSYGYTF | TGCAGCGTTGAAGTAGGGGGCGATAGCTATGGCTACACCTTC
many | 14 | . | TRBJ1-5 | TRBV7-9 | CASSRRGGNQPQHF | TGTGCCAGCAGCCGACGCGGCGGCAATCAGCCCCAGCATTTT
many | 14 | TRBD1 | TRBJ1-6 | TRBV10-3 | CASSLTGTNSPLHF | TGTGCCAGCAGTTTGACAGGGACGAATTCACCCCTCCACTTT
. | 15 | TRBD1 | TRBJ1-5 | TRBV20-1 | CSAFQEGARNQPQHF | TGCAGTGCCTTCCAAGAGGGGGCCCGCAATCAGCCCCAGCATTTT
. | 20 | TRBD1 | TRBJ2-7 | TRBV11-2 | CASSPSPGQGVSGSPYEQYF | TGTGCCAGCAGCCCTAGTCCGGGACAGGGGGTTAGCGGGTCCCCCTACGAGCAGTACTTC
. | 14 | . | TRBJ2-5 | TRBV28 | CASTPRGGEETQYF | TGTGCCAGCACCCCACGTGGCGGAGAAGAGACCCAGTACTTC
. | 16 | . | TRBJ2-6 | TRBV19 | CASSMRHGSGANVLTF | TGTGCCAGTAGTATGCGTCACGGGTCTGGGGCCAACGTCCTGACTTTC
many | 15 | TRBD1 | TRBJ1-6 | TRBV5-1 | CASSLEGQNNSPLHF | TGCGCCAGCAGCTTGGAGGGACAGAATAATTCACCCCTCCACTTT
. | 13 | . | TRBJ2-7 | TRBV12-3/TRBV12-4 | CASSLILGGEQYF | TGTGCCAGCAGTTTAATTTTAGGGGGCGAGCAGTACTTC
many | 13 | TRBD1 | TRBJ2-7 | TRBV10-3 | CAIKSTGEHEQYF | TGTGCCATCAAATCGACAGGGGAACACGAGCAGTACTTC
many | 13 | . | TRBJ1-1 | TRBV10-2 | CASRENENTEAFF | TGCGCCAGCAGGGAAAACGAGAACACTGAAGCTTTCTTT
few | 15 | TRBD1 | TRBJ1-4 | TRBV20-1 | CSARGQGVLPEKLFF | TGCAGTGCTAGAGGACAGGGAGTCCTTCCGGAAAAACTGTTTTTT